Below are 12 T cell receptor beta chains sequenced from a single sample in a study of glioma-infiltrating T cells after dendritic cell vaccination. This table comes from immunoSEQ multiplex PCR, and its TCRdb copy is limited to in-frame clones, with some not included. The table has roughly 100,000 clones, roughly 80% seen once. The sequences come from blood, collected before dendritic cell vaccination. These TCRs come from a human donor with glioblastoma.

The genes are TRBV5-8 and TRBJ2-3, with D possibly being TRBD2 (7 bases). Trimming removed 2 bases at V and 6 bases at J, with 13 bases between. The CDR3 is made up of 14 amino acids. The germline CDR1 and CDR2 sequences are SGHTS and YDEGEE. In nucleotides, the CDR3 is TGTGCCAGCAGCTTAATGCGGGGGCGCGATACGCAGTATTTT. This sequence encodes CASSLMRGRDTQYF. Filled out from reference TRBV5-8 and TRBJ2-3, the complete variable domain reads EAGVTQSPTHLIKTRGQQATLRCSPISGHTSVYWYQQALGLGLQFLLWYDEGEERNRGNFPPRFSGRQFPNYSSELNVNALELEDSALYLCASSLMRGRDTQYFGPGTRLTVL.

V is TRBV11-2 and J is TRBJ2-5, with TRBD2 matching 10 bases. The CDR3 runs to 15 residues. J gave up 4 bases and V 5 bases, and 7 bases lay outside the gene matches. Germline V gene data show CDR1 as SGHAT and CDR2 as FQNNGV. Here the CDR3 reads CASSNLTSGAETQYF. CDR3 coding DNA: TGTGCCAGCAGCAACCTTACTAGCGGGGCAGAGACCCAGTACTTC. The whole variable domain, remainder taken from reference TRBV11-2 and TRBJ2-5, is EAGVAQSPRYKIIEKRQSVAFWCNPISGHATLYWYQQILGQGPKLLIQFQNNGVVDDSQLPKDRFSAERLKGVDSTLKIQPAKLEDSAVYLCASSNLTSGAETQYFGPGTRLLVL.

The V gene is TRBV6-6, the J gene TRBJ2-1; D remains unclear. Trimming left V 6 bases short and J 7 bases short, with 19 bases between. The CDR3 covers 15 residues. Germline V lookup: CDR1 MNHNY, CDR2 SVGAGI (reference sequence). The CDR3 DNA reads TGTGCCAGCAGAGCCCGAGGCCGTGGGTATAATGAGCAGTTCTTC. It encodes CASRARGRGYNEQFF.

The chain links TRBV9 to TRBJ1-1; D is perhaps TRBD1 (6 bases). Per germline, CDR1 SGDLS and CDR2 YYNGEE. With 3 bases removed from V and 11 bases from J, the gap between germline ends came to 17 bases. The CDR3 spans 13 residues. In DNA, the CDR3 is TGTGCCAGCAGCGCACGTCAAGAGGGGGGGGCTTTCTTT. Protein product: CASSARQEGGAFF.

At least ten counts were recorded for this clone. CDR3 residues: CASSPLTSRQETQYF. DNA for the CDR3: TGTGCCAGCTCACCACTTACTAGTAGGCAAGAGACCCAGTACTTC. The V and J genes are TRBV18 and TRBJ2-5, with D perhaps matching TRBD2 (5 bases). Trimming shortened V by 1 base and J by 2 bases, and 11 bases separated the two germline ends. From germline, CDR1 is KGHSH and CDR2 LQKENI. This CDR3 contains 15 residues.

The chain recombines TRBV19 with TRBJ1-1; D gene unclear. The V and J ends lost 4 bases and 10 bases respectively, with 22 bases between them. Germline V gene data show CDR1 as LNHDA and CDR2 as SQIVND (reference sequence). This CDR3 spans 15 amino acids. Here the CDR3 reads CASSRIGLGKLAAFF. Written as DNA, the CDR3 is TGTGCCAGTAGTAGGATCGGGTTGGGTAAGCTCGCAGCTTTCTTT.

This clone has a single count. The CDR3 is CASSFGTSGNEQYF. The CDR3 nucleotides are TGTGCCAGCAGCTTCGGGACTAGCGGGAACGAGCAGTACTTC. The chain combines TRBV5-4 with TRBJ2-7; 13 nucleotides line up with TRBD2. J lost 5 bases, V lost 2 bases, and 1 base had no gene match. Germline V gives CDR1 SGHNT, CDR2 YYREEE (reference sequence). The CDR3 extends over 14 amino acids.

The V call is TRBV2, the J call TRBJ2-1; TRBD1 aligns across 9 bases. Trimming cost V 5 bases and J 3 bases; bases outside gene matches: 5. Germline CDR1 is SNHLY and CDR2 is FYNNEI. This CDR3 contains 15 residues. CDR3 nucleotides: TGTGCCAGCAGTAACCGGGACAGGGACTACAATGAGCAGTTCTTC. Protein sequence: CASSNRDRDYNEQFF.

The rearrangement uses TRBV6-1 and TRBJ2-7; possibly TRBD2 for D (5 bases). The CDR3 is 16 residues long. CDR1 is MNHNS and CDR2 is SASEGT in the germline V gene. V lost 3 bases and J 0 bases, leaving 15 bases between the germline ends. This chain's CDR3 is CASSEGAAKSSYEQYF. The CDR3 region has the DNA TGTGCCAGCAGTGAGGGAGCGGCAAAGAGCTCCTACGAGCAGTACTTC.

The V call is TRBV18, the J call TRBJ2-1; TRBD1 is a possible D gene (6 bases). Germline V gene sequence: CDR1 KGHSH, CDR2 LQKENI. This CDR3 contains 16 residues. The V end was cut by 0 bases, the J end by 5 bases, with 14 bases between. The CDR3 sequence is CASSPPTGTRNNEQFF. The CDR3 DNA is TGTGCCAGCTCACCACCGACTGGGACACGGAACAATGAGCAGTTCTTC.

The J gene is TRBJ2-1, the V gene TRBV27; possible D gene TRBD1, 5 bases. Trimming stripped 0 bases from V and 8 bases from J, with 11 bases between. The germline V gene has CDR1 MNHEY and CDR2 SMNVEV (reference sequence). This CDR3 spans 14 amino acids. CDR3 coding DNA: TGTGCCAGCAGTTTATCAACAGAAGGGGATGAGCAGTTCTTC. This sequence encodes CASSLSTEGDEQFF.

The J gene is TRBJ2-7, the V gene TRBV2, with a possible D match to TRBD2 (6 bases). The CDR3 loop spans 13 amino acids. Germline lookup yields CDR1 SNHLY and CDR2 FYNNEI. V was cut by 4 bases and J by 2 bases, with 9 bases left in between. In DNA, the CDR3 is TGTGCCAGCAGTGGGGAGGTAACCTACGAGCAGTACTTC. Protein: CASSGEVTYEQYF.